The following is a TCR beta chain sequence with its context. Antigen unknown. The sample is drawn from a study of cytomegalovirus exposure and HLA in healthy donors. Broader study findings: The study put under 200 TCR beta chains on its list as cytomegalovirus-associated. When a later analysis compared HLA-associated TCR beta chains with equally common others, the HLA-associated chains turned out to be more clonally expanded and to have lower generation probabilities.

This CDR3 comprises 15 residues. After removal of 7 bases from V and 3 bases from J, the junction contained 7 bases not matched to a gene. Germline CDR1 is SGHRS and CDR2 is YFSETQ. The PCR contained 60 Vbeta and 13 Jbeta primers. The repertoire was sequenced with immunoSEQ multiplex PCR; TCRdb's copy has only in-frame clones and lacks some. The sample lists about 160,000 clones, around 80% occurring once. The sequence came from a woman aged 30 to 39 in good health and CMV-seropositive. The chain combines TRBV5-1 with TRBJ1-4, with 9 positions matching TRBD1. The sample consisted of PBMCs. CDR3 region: CASGRTGAANEKLFF. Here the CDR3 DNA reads TGCGCCAGCGGTCGGACAGGGGCGGCTAATGAAAAACTGTTTTTT.